Listed here is a single T cell receptor (beta chain). The antigen remains undetermined. Every participating donor contributed 9.5 to 10 milliliters of peripheral blood through a draw. This sample is drawn from a study of blood T cells in healthy people across ages. Study-wide findings and caveats: It was found that TCR beta diversity correlated strongly with the percentage of naive T cells.

The use of a sample-barcoded 5' primer and a J-beta primer mix characterized a second PCR of roughly 7 to 12 cycles. Every single cDNA molecule received a tag from a template-switch adaptor with 12 random nucleotides. All samples gave at least 2.5 million CDR3-containing paired-end reads. TCRdb called the 5' RACE reads again in MiXCR, with one record for every CDR3 protein. This table holds approximately 850,000 distinct CDR3 sequences, 40% to 50% found once. Trimming stripped 5 bases from V and 7 bases from J, with 12 bases between. The CDR3 loop spans 13 amino acids. CDR1 SEHNR and CDR2 FQNEAQ come from the germline V gene (reference sequence).

The rearrangement links TRBV7-9 to TRBJ2-1; a possible D gene is TRBD1 (5 bases). Source material: blood. The sequence derives from a man aged 60 to 75 in good health. CDR3 protein: CASSLQGENEQFF. CDR3 bases: TGTGCCAGCAGCCTGCAGGGTGAGAATGAGCAGTTCTTC.